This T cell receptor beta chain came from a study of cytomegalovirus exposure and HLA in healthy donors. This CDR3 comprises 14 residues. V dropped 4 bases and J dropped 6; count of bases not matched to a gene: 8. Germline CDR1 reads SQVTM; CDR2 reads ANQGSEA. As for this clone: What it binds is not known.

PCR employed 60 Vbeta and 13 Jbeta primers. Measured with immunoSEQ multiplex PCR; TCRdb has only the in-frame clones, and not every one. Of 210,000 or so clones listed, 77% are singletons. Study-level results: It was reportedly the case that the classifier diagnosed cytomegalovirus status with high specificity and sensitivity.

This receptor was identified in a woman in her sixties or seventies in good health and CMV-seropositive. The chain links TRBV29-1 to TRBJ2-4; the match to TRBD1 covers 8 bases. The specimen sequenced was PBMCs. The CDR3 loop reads CSVVTGGGGNIQYF. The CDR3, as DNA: TGCAGCGTTGTAACAGGGGGAGGTGGAAACATTCAGTACTTC.